This T cell receptor (beta chain) was captured in a study of regulatory T cells in long-lasting Graves disease (dated by TCRdb to the early 2020s). Some background on the complete study: Antithyroid drugs had been taken for less than 3 months by newly diagnosed Graves' disease patients. A total of about 35 samples underwent TCR sequencing, from 13 patients with persistent Graves' disease and 20 patients with newly diagnosed Graves' disease. The study was conducted in China and was registered as a clinical trial. Persistent Graves' disease patients were compared with newly diagnosed Graves' disease patients by peripheral blood TCR sequencing and RNA sequencing. Overall study results and their limits: Compared with newly diagnosed patients, patients with persistent Graves' disease had lower TCR Shannon entropy and fewer highly expanded clones, which suggests clonal expansion. Persistent patients shared more public clonotypes among themselves (2,741) than newly diagnosed patients did (roughly 920). Only the TCR beta chain was sequenced and analyzed. As a limitation, the authors acknowledged that the small sample size may reduce accuracy. Only peripheral blood was studied, because thyroid tissue, the primary lesion, was inaccessible. TRBV28, TRBJ1-2 and TRBJ2-5 were preferentially used in persistent disease, while TRBV20-1 and TRBJ2-1 were favored in newly diagnosed disease.

Cut back by 5 bases and 4 bases, the V and J ends lie 11 bases apart. The CDR1 and CDR2 encoded by the germline V gene are SGHAT and FQNNGV. The CDR3 spans 13 residues, from the cysteine through the phenylalanine. The CDR3 DNA has 39 bases and is translated from base 1. The method behind the library was multiplex PCR. Sequencing used an Illumina HiSeq 4000. TCR beta libraries were built with iRepertoire HTBI primers and Arm-PCR amplification of CDR3 regions. Before sequencing, the PCR products went through gel purification. For the original study's pipeline: A total of 62 TRBV and 14 TRBJ segments were identified across samples and were used for gene usage analysis of CDR3 amino acid clonotypes. COPE and FqMerger were used to merge the filtered high-quality paired reads into contigs. BLAST was used to align contigs to IMGT TRBV, TRBD and TRBJ reference genes, with CDR3 defined following IMGT. Any clonotype with a frequency above 0.1% was counted as a highly expanded clone. Shannon entropy served as the measure of repertoire diversity, while the Gini coefficient captured V-J evenness. Public clonotypes were defined as clonotypes shared by more than one individual. TCRdb handled the public reads itself, with Q25 trimming in fastp and clone calling in MiXCR, and kept productive beta chains. Merged by CDR3 protein, the rows form single entries marked with the most common genes and DNA. The V and J calls come from TCRdb's annotation, not from the publication. The sample table lists approximately 310,000 distinct CDR3 sequences, under 20% of them with a count of one. The ten largest account for more than 35% of the sample.

The time point label corresponds to: newly diagnosed GD, antithyroid drugs for less than 3 months. RNA was extracted from PBMCs in TRIzol for both TCR sequencing and RNA sequencing. The diagnosis of Graves' disease followed American Thyroid Association guidelines. Patients for the study were recruited at an endocrinology department in Xi'an, China. Each patient gave approximately 10 milliliters of peripheral blood, collected in an EDTA anticoagulant tube. Ficoll Paque Plus density gradient separation was used to isolate PBMCs, and no further T cell sorting was done. An Agilent 2100 Bioanalyzer and agarose gel were used to check RNA quality, while a NanoDrop 2000 measured RNA concentration. This clonotype showed up many times. What this receptor recognizes is not known. The input lacks base qualities; no much larger clone sits a single base away.

The receptor comes from a female donor with Graves disease. Here the chain combines TRBV11-2 and TRBJ1-1; the best D guess is TRBD1, with 5 bases matching. The input for sequencing was peripheral blood mononuclear cells (PBMCs), taken at new diagnosis, from a patient treated with antithyroid drugs. The bases read TGTGCCAGCAGCCGAGACGGGGGCACTGAAGCTTTCTTT. This sequence encodes CASSRDGGTEAFF.